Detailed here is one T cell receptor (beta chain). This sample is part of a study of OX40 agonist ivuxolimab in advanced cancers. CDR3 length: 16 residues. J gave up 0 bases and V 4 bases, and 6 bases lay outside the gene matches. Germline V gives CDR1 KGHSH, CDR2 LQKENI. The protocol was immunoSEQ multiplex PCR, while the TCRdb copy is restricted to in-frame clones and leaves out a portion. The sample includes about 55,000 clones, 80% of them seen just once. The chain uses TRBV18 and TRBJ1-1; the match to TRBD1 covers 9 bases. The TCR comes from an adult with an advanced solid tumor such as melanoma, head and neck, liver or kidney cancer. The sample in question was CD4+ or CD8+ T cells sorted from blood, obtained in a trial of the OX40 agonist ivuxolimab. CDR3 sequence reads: CASSLGTGLMNTEAFF. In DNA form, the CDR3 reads TGTGCCAGCTCACTCGGGACAGGGCTTATGAACACTGAAGCTTTCTTT. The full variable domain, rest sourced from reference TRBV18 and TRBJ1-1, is NAGVMQNPRHLVRRRGQEARLRCSPMKGHSHVYWYRQLPEEGLKFMVYLQKENIIDESGMPKERFSAEFPKEGPSILRIQQVVRGDSAAYFCASSLGTGLMNTEAFFGQGTRLTVV.